This is a list of T cell receptor beta chains from one sample in a study of T cell responses to AZD1222 COVID-19 vaccine. The data were produced by immunoSEQ multiplex PCR, yet TCRdb's version contains in-frame clones alone and is incomplete. Found here are 98,000 or so clones, 86% of them singletons; the top ten hold about 3%. The specimen comprised peripheral blood, sampled on day 0 of AZD1222 vaccination. The source is an adult in good health. Each CDR3 is given with its conserved first and last residue. D genes are given only for firm matches. Where a row states a size, it is once, few, many or the class of an expanded clone; other rows omit it.

abundance: .
j_gene: TRBJ2-3
v_gene: TRBV24-1
d_gene: TRBD1
CDR3nt: TGTGCCACCAGTGGACAGGGGATAGGCACAGATACGCAGTATTTT
CDR3aa: CATSGQGIGTDTQYF

abundance: once
j_gene: TRBJ1-6
v_gene: TRBV4-1
d_gene: .
CDR3nt: TGCGCCAGCAGCCAAGGCGCCCGGGGCGATTCACCCCTCCACTTT
CDR3aa: CASSQGARGDSPLHF

abundance: .
j_gene: TRBJ1-1
v_gene: TRBV9
d_gene: .
CDR3nt: TGTGCCAGCAGCGTAGAAGCGCAGAACACTGAAGCTTTCTTT
CDR3aa: CASSVEAQNTEAFF

abundance: .
j_gene: TRBJ1-5
v_gene: TRBV19
d_gene: .
CDR3nt: TGTGCCAGTAGTATAGATGGGTATCAGCCCCAGCATTTT
CDR3aa: CASSIDGYQPQHF

abundance: .
j_gene: TRBJ2-5
v_gene: TRBV12-3/TRBV12-4
d_gene: .
CDR3nt: TGTGCCAGCAGTTTAGGGGAGACCCAGTACTTC
CDR3aa: CASSLGETQYF

abundance: .
j_gene: TRBJ2-7
v_gene: TRBV7-9
d_gene: .
CDR3nt: TGTGCCAGCAGCGGCACTAGCCCCTCCTACGAGCAGTACTTC
CDR3aa: CASSGTSPSYEQYF

abundance: .
j_gene: TRBJ2-5
v_gene: TRBV5-1
d_gene: .
CDR3nt: TGCGCCAGCAGCTTTCAGGCAGGGGCGGAGACCCAGTACTTC
CDR3aa: CASSFQAGAETQYF

abundance: .
j_gene: TRBJ2-3
v_gene: TRBV5-1
d_gene: TRBD2
CDR3nt: TGCGCCAGCAGCCAGGGACTAAGCACAGATACGCAGTATTTT
CDR3aa: CASSQGLSTDTQYF

abundance: once
j_gene: TRBJ1-6
v_gene: TRBV2
d_gene: .
CDR3nt: TGTGCCAGCAGCCCCTGGGGAGGAGGGGGAAATTCACCCCTCCACTTT
CDR3aa: CASSPWGGGGNSPLHF

abundance: .
j_gene: TRBJ1-1
v_gene: TRBV7-2
d_gene: .
CDR3nt: TGTGCCAGCAGCCTTCAGGAGGCTGAAGCTTTCTTT
CDR3aa: CASSLQEAEAFF

abundance: .
j_gene: TRBJ2-3
v_gene: TRBV6-4
d_gene: TRBD2
CDR3nt: TGTGCCAGCAGTCCCCCCGGGACTAGCGGGGCGATTGATACGCAGTATTTT
CDR3aa: CASSPPGTSGAIDTQYF

abundance: .
j_gene: TRBJ1-6
v_gene: TRBV30
d_gene: .
CDR3nt: TGTGCCTGGACCGCCTTAGTGTCGTCATATAATTCACCCCTCCACTTT
CDR3aa: CAWTALVSSYNSPLHF

abundance: .
j_gene: TRBJ2-7
v_gene: TRBV7-8
d_gene: .
CDR3nt: TGTGCCAGCAGCCCCCGGGACGCAAGAGTCTACGAGCAGTACTTC
CDR3aa: CASSPRDARVYEQYF

abundance: .
j_gene: TRBJ1-3
v_gene: TRBV3-1/TRBV3-2
d_gene: .
CDR3nt: TGTGCCAGCAGCCAAGTTACCTCGGCTGGAAACACCATATATTTT
CDR3aa: CASSQVTSAGNTIYF

abundance: .
j_gene: TRBJ1-1
v_gene: TRBV18
d_gene: .
CDR3nt: TGTGCCAGCTCACCACAGGGACGGGGCATGAACACTGAAGCTTTCTTT
CDR3aa: CASSPQGRGMNTEAFF

abundance: .
j_gene: TRBJ1-5
v_gene: TRBV5-6
d_gene: TRBD1
CDR3nt: TGTGCCAGCAGCCGACGGGGACAGGGCAACTGGGATAGCAATCAGCCCCAGCATTTT
CDR3aa: CASSRRGQGNWDSNQPQHF

abundance: .
j_gene: TRBJ1-6
v_gene: TRBV6-5
d_gene: .
CDR3nt: TGTGCCAGCAGTCCGGACCGCCGAGGTTCACCCCTCCACTTT
CDR3aa: CASSPDRRGSPLHF

abundance: .
j_gene: TRBJ2-2
v_gene: TRBV28
d_gene: TRBD1
CDR3nt: TGTGCCAGCAGACACGGGACAGGGGACACCGGGGAGCTGTTTTTT
CDR3aa: CASRHGTGDTGELFF

abundance: .
j_gene: TRBJ1-3
v_gene: TRBV6-5
d_gene: .
CDR3nt: TGTGCCAGCGAGGGGTCGGGAAACACCATATATTTT
CDR3aa: CASEGSGNTIYF

abundance: .
j_gene: TRBJ2-2
v_gene: TRBV5-1
d_gene: .
CDR3nt: TGCGCCAGCGTGCTTGGTACGGGTACCGGGGAGCTGTTTTTT
CDR3aa: CASVLGTGTGELFF

abundance: .
j_gene: TRBJ2-2
v_gene: TRBV7-2
d_gene: .
CDR3nt: TGTGCCAGCAGCTCCAACACCGGGGAGCTGTTTTTT
CDR3aa: CASSSNTGELFF

abundance: .
j_gene: TRBJ2-3
v_gene: TRBV19
d_gene: .
CDR3nt: TGTGCCAGTAGTCCCTCGGCCGGCACAGATACGCAGTATTTT
CDR3aa: CASSPSAGTDTQYF

abundance: .
j_gene: TRBJ1-5
v_gene: TRBV7-2
d_gene: .
CDR3nt: TGTGCCAGCAGCTTAACCTACGGTGTTAGCAATCAGCCCCAGCATTTT
CDR3aa: CASSLTYGVSNQPQHF